These 5 T cell receptor beta chains originate from one sample sequenced in a study of T cell repertoires in cytomegalovirus infection. TCRdb re-analysed the reads in MiXCR, keeping a single row per CDR3 protein. The table shows approximately 56,000 distinct CDR3 sequences, with roughly a fifth occurring only once. These receptors have no identified antigens. The sample here was CD8+ T cells from cultured PBMCs, taken from culture after CMV antigen stimulation. All receptors derive from a human donor in good health (CMV status not recorded). Some clones in this sample may be carry-over from other donors' samples.

The V gene is TRBV15, the J gene TRBJ2-7, with 9 bases lining up with TRBD1. The CDR3 loop spans 14 amino acids. Germline CDR1 LNHNV, CDR2 YYDKDF (reference sequence). V gave up 5 bases and J gave up 2 bases; unmatched junction bases: 4. CDR3 sequence reads: CATSRDRVAYEQYF. CDR3 nucleotide sequence: TGTGCCACCAGCCGGGACAGGGTAGCCTACGAGCAGTACTTC.

This clonotype turned up a few times. The rearrangement joins TRBV7-9 to TRBJ2-7, with 10 bases lining up with TRBD1. The germline CDR1 and CDR2 sequences are SEHNR and FQNEAQ (reference sequence). V shed 4 bases, J shed 6 bases, and the junction held 9 bases outside the gene matches. The CDR3 totals 15 residues. The CDR3 nucleotides read TGTGCCAGCAGCTCCCCCCGACAGGGGGCCCTCGAGCAGTACTTC. It codes for CASSSPRQGALEQYF.

A few counts support this clonotype. The rearrangement links TRBV7-9 to TRBJ1-1; 7 bases fit TRBD1. J was trimmed by 6 bases and V by 11 bases; bases with no gene match: 12. Germline CDR1 is SEHNR and CDR2 is FQNEAQ (reference sequence). The length of the CDR3 is 13 residues. The CDR3 sequence is CASIQGGHPEAFF. The CDR3 DNA follows: TGTGCCTCGATTCAGGGGGGGCACCCTGAAGCTTTCTTT.

This clonotype has a handful of counts. J is TRBJ1-3 and V is TRBV12-3 or TRBV12-4; no firm D call. This CDR3 region has 16 residues. Trimming removed 0 bases at V and 0 bases at J, with 9 bases between. For the CDR3, the DNA is TGTGCCAGCAGTTTAGCGTCGGGAGGCTCTGGAAACACCATATATTTT. Its translation: CASSLASGGSGNTIYF.

This clonotype was counted a few times. The chain employs TRBV7-8 and TRBJ2-7; 7 nucleotides align to TRBD2. The CDR3 is 16 amino acids. Germline CDR1 SGHVS, CDR2 FQNEAQ. Trimming cost V 3 bases and J 1 base; bases outside gene matches: 9. In DNA form, the CDR3 reads TGTGCCAGCAGCTTCTCCGGGGGGAGCGTATCCTACGAGCAGTACTTC. Amino acids: CASSFSGGSVSYEQYF.